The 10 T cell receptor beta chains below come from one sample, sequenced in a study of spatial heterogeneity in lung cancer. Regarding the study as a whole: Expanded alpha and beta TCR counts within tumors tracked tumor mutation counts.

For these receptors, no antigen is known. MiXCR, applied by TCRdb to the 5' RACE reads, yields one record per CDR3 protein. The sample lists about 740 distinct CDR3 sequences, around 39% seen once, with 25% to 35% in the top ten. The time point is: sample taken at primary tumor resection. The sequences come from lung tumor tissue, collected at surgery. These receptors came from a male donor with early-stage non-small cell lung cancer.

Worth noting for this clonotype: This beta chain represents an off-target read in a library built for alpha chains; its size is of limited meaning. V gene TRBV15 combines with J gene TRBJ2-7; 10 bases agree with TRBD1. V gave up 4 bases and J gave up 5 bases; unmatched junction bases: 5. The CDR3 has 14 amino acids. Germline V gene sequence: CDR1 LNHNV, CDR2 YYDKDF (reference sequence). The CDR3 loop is CATSIDRGLNEQYF. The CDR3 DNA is TGTGCCACCAGCATCGACAGGGGGCTGAACGAGCAGTACTTC.

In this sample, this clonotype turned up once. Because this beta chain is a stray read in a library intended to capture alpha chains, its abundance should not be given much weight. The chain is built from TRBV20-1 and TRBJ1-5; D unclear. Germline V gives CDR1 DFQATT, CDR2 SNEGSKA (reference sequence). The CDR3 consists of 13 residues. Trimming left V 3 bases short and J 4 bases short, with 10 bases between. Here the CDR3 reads CSASQGSNQPQHF. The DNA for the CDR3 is TGCAGTGCTAGTCAAGGGTCAAATCAGCCCCAGCATTTT.

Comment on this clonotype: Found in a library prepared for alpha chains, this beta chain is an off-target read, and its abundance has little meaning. The CDR3: CATSGTLGGNEQFF. For the CDR3, the DNA is TGTGCCACCAGTGGTACCCTAGGGGGGAATGAGCAGTTCTTC. The rearrangement joins TRBV24-1 to TRBJ2-1, with D perhaps assigned TRBD1 or TRBD2 (6 bases each). From germline, CDR1 is KGHDR and CDR2 SFDVKD. The V end lost 5 bases, the J end lost 7 bases, and 14 bases lay between the germline ends. The CDR3 consists of 14 residues.

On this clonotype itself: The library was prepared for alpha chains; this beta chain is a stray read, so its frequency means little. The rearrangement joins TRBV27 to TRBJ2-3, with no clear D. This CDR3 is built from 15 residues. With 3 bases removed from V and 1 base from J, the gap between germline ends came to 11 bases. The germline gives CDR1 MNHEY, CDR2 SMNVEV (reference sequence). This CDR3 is CASSFLAPRTDTQYF. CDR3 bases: TGTGCCAGCAGTTTTTTAGCTCCCCGCACAGATACGCAGTATTTT.

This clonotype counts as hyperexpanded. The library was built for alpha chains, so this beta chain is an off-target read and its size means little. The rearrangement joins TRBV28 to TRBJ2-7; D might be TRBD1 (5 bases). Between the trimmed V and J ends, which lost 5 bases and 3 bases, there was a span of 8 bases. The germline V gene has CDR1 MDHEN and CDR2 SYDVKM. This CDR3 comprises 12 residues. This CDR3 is CASSPGFYEQYF. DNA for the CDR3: TGTGCCAGCAGTCCAGGGTTCTACGAGCAGTACTTC.

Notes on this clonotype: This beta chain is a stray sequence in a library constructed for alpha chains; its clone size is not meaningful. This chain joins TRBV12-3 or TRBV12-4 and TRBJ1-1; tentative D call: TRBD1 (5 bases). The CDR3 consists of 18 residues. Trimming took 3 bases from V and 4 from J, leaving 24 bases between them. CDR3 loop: CASSLRLPFWRGFTEAFF. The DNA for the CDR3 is TGTGCCAGCAGTTTGCGATTACCTTTTTGGCGGGGCTTCACTGAAGCTTTCTTT.

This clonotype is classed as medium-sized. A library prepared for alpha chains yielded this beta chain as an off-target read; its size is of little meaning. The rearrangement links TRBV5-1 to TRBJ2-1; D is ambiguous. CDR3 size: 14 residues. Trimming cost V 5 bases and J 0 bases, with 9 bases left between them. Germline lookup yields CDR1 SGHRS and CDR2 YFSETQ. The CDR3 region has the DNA TGCGCCAGCAGGCGTGAGAACTCCTACAATGAGCAGTTCTTC. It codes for CASRRENSYNEQFF.

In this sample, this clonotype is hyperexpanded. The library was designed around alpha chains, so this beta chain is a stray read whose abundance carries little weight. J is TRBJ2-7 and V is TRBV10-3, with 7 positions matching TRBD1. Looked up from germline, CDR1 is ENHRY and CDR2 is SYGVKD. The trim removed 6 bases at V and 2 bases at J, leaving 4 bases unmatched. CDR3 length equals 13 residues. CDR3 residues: CAIRGTATYEQYF. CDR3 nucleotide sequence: TGTGCCATCAGGGGGACAGCTACCTACGAGCAGTACTTC.

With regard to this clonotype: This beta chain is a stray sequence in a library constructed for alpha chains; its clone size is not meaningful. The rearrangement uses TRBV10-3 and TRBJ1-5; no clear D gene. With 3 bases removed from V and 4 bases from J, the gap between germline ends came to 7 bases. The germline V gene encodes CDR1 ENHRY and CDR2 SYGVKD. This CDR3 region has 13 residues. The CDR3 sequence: CAISEGQNQPQHF. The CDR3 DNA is TGTGCCATCAGTGAAGGGCAGAATCAGCCCCAGCATTTT.

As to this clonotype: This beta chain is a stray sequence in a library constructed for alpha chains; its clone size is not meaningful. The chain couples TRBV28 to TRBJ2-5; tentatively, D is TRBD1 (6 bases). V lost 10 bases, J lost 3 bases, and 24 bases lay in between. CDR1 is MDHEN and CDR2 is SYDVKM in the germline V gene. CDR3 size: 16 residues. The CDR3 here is CATLPAPGQGEETQYF. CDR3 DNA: TGTGCCACCCTCCCAGCTCCGGGACAAGGGGAAGAGACCCAGTACTTC.